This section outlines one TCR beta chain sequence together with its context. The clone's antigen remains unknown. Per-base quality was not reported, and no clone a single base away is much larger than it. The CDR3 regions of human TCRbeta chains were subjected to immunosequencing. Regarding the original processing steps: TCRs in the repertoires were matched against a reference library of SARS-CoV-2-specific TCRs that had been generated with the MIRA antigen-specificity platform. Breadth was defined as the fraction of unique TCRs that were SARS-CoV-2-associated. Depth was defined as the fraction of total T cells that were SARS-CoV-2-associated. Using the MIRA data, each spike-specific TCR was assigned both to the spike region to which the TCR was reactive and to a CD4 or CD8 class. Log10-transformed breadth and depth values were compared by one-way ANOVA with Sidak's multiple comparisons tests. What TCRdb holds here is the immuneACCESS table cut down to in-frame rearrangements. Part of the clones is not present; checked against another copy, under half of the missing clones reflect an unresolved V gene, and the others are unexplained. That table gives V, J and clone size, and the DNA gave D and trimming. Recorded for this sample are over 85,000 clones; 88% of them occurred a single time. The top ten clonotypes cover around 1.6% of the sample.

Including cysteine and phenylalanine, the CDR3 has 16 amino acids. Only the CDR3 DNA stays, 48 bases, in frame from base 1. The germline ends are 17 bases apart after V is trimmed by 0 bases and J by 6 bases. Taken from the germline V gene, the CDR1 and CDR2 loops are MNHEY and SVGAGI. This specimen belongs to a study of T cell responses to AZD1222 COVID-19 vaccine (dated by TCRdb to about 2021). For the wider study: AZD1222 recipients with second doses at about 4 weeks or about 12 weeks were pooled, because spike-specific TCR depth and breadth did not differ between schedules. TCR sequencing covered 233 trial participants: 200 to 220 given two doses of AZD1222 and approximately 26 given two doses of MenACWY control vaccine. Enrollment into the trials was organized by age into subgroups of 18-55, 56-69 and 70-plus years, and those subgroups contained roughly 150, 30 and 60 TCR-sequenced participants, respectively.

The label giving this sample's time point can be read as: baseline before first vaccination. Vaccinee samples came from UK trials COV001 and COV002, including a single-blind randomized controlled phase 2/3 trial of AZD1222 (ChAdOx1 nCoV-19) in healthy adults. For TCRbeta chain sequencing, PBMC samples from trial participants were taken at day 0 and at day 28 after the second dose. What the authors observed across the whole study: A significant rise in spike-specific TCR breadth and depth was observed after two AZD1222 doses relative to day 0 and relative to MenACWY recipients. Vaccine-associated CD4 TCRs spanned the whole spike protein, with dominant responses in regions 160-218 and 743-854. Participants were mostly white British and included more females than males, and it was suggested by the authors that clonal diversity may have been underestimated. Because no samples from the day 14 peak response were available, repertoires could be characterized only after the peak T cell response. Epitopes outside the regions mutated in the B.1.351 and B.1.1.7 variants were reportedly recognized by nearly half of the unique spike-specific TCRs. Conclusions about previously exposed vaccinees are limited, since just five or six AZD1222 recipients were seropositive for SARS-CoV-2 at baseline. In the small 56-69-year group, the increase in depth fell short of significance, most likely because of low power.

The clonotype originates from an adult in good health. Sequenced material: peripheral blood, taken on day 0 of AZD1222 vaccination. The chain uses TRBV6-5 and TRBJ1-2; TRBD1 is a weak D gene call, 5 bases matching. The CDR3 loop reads CASSYSRRGSGNGYTF. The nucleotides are TGTGCCAGCAGTTACTCACGACGGGGCAGCGGGAATGGCTACACCTTC.